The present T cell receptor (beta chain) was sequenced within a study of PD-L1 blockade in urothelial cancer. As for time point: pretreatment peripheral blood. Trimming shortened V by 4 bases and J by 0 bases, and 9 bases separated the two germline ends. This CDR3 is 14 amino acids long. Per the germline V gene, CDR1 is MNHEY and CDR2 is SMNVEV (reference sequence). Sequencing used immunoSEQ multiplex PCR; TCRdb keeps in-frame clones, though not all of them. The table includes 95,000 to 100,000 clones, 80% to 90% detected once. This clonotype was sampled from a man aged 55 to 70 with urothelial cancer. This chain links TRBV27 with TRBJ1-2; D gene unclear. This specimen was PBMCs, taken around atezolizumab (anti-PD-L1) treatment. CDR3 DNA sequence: TGTGCCAGCAGTTATACAGCCACTAACTATGGCTACACCTTC. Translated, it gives CASSYTATNYGYTF.